This TCR beta chain is from a study of OX40 agonist ivuxolimab in advanced cancers. On the study more broadly: Prior checkpoint blockade (anti-PD-1, anti-PD-L1 or anti-CTLA-4) was permitted; 40% had it. Study-level findings and limits: The investigators did not determine what antigen specificity the expanded peripheral T cells had. Circulating CD4+ and CD8+ T cells showed clonal expansion by week 6 at 0.1 to 3.0 mg/kg.

Germline V CDR1 and CDR2: GTSNPN, SVGIG (reference sequence). CDR3 size: 16 residues. V lost 5 bases, J lost 3 bases, and 19 bases lay in between. For this clone: Its antigen is unknown.

Produced via immunoSEQ multiplex PCR; TCRdb's table is partial and in-frame only. The sample contains more than 45,000 clones, roughly 81% of which appear only once. The source material was CD4+ or CD8+ T cells sorted from blood, sampled in a trial of the OX40 agonist ivuxolimab. This sequence was found in an adult with an advanced solid tumor such as melanoma, head and neck, liver or kidney cancer. The V gene is TRBV30, the J gene TRBJ2-2; D gene uncertain. The CDR3 here is CAWWSDPRWDTGELFF. CDR3 coding DNA: TGTGCCTGGTGGTCAGACCCCCGGTGGGACACCGGGGAGCTGTTTTTT.